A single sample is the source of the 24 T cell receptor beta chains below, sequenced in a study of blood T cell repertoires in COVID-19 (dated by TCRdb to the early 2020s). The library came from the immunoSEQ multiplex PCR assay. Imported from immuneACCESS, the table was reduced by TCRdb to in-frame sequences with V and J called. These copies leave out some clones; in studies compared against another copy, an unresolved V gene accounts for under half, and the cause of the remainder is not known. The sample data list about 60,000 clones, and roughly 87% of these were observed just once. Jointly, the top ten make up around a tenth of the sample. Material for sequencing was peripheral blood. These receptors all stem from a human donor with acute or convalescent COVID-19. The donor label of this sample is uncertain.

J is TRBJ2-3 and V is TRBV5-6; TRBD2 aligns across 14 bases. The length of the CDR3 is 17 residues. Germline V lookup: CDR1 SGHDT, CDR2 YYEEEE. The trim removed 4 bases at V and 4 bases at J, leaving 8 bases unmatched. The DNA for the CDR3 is TGTGCCAGCAGCCCGGGGACTAGCGGGAGTCGGGCAGATACGCAGTATTTT. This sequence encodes CASSPGTSGSRADTQYF.

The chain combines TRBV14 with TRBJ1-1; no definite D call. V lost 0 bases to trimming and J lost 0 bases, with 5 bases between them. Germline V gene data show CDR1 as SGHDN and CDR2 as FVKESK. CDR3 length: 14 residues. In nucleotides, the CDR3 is TGTGCCAGCAGCCAAGACCTTATGAACACTGAAGCTTTCTTT. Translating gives CASSQDLMNTEAFF.

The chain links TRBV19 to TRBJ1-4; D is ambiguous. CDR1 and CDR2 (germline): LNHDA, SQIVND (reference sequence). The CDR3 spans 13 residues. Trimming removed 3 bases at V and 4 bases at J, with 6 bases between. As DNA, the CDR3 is TGTGCCAGTAGTATCAGGCTTAATGAAAAACTGTTTTTT. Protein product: CASSIRLNEKLFF.

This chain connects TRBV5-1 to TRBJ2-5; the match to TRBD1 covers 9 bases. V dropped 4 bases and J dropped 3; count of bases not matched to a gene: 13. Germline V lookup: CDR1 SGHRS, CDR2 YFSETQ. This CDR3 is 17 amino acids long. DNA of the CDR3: TGCGCCAGCAGCGCCGTGGGACAGGGCCGGGGGGAAGAGACCCAGTACTTC. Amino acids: CASSAVGQGRGEETQYF.

The CDR3 bases are TGTGCCAGCAGCCCCGTGAGTTTGCTCTCTGGAAACACCATATATTTT. Its translation is CASSPVSLLSGNTIYF. The chain uses TRBV5-5 and TRBJ1-3; no clear D. This CDR3 region has 16 residues. Germline lookup yields CDR1 SGHKS and CDR2 YYEKEE (reference sequence). Deletions cut 4 bases from V and 0 bases from J, with 14 bases between.

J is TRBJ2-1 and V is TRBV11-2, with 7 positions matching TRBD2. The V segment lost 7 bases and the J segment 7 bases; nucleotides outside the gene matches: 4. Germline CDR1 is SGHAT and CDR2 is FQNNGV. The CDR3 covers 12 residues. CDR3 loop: CASTVGGNEQFF. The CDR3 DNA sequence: TGTGCCAGCACGGTGGGGGGGAATGAGCAGTTCTTC.

CDR3 amino acids: CASSQGSLDRNTEAFF. The CDR3 DNA reads TGTGCCAGCAGCCAAGGGTCCCTGGACAGGAACACTGAAGCTTTCTTT. The chain combines TRBV4-2 with TRBJ1-1; possibly TRBD1 for D (6 bases). Germline CDR1 is LGHNA and CDR2 is YNFKEQ. V was trimmed by 1 base and J by 1 base, leaving 13 bases between them. The CDR3 has 16 amino acids.

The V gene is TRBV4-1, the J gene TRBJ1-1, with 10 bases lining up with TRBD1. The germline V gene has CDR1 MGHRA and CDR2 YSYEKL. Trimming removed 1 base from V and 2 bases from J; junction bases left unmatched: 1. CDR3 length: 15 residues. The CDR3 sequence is CASSQGTGGNTEAFF. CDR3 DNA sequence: TGCGCCAGCAGCCAAGGGACAGGGGGAAACACTGAAGCTTTCTTT.

The CDR3 sequence is CASSLTGAGYGYTF. The CDR3 DNA follows: TGTGCCAGCAGCTTAACAGGGGCTGGCTATGGCTACACCTTC. V gene TRBV11-2 combines with J gene TRBJ1-2; TRBD1 aligns across 7 bases. Trimming took 2 bases from V and 4 from J; bases not matched to a gene: 4. CDR3 length equals 14 residues. The germline CDR1 and CDR2 sequences are SGHAT and FQNNGV.

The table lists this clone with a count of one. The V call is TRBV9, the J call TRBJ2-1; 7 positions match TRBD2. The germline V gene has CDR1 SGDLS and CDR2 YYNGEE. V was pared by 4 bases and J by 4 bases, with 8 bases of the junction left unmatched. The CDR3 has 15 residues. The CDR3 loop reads CASSLEGGPYNEQFF. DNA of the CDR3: TGTGCCAGCAGCCTCGAGGGAGGGCCTTACAATGAGCAGTTCTTC.

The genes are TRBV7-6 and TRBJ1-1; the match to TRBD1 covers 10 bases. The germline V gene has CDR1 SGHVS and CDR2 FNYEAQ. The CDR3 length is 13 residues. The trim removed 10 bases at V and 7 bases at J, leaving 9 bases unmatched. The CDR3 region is CATRDRGQYEAFF. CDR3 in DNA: TGTGCCACGCGGGACAGGGGCCAGTATGAAGCTTTCTTT.

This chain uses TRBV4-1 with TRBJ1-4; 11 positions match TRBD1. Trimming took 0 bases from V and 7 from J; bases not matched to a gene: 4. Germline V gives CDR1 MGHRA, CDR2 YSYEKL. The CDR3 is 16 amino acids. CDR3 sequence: CASSQDGTGGSEKLFF. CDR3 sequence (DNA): TGCGCCAGCAGCCAAGATGGGACAGGGGGTAGTGAAAAACTGTTTTTT.

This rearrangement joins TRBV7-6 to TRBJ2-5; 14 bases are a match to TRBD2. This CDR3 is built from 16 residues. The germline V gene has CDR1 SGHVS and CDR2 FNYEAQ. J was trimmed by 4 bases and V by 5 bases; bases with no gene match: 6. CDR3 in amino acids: CASSPGLAGGRETQYF. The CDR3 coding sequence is TGTGCCAGCAGCCCAGGACTAGCGGGAGGCCGAGAGACCCAGTACTTC.

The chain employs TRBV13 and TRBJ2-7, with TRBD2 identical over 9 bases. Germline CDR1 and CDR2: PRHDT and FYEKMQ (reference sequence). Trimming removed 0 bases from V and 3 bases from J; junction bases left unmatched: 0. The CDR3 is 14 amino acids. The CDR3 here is CASSLGSGSYEQYF. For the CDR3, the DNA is TGTGCCAGCAGCTTAGGTAGCGGGAGCTACGAGCAGTACTTC.

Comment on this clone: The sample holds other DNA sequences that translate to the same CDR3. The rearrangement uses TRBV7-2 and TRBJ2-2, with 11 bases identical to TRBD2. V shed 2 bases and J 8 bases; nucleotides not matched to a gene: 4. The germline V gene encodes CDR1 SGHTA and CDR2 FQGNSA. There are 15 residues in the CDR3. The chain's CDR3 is CASSLLAGGPGELFF. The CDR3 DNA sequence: TGTGCCAGCAGCTTACTAGCGGGGGGTCCGGGGGAGCTGTTTTTT. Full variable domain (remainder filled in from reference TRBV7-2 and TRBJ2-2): GAGVSQSPSNKVTEKGKDVELRCDPISGHTALYWYRQSLGQGLEFLIYFQGNSAPDKSGLPSDRFSAERTGGSVSTLTIQRTQQEDSAVYLCASSLLAGGPGELFFGEGSRLTVL.

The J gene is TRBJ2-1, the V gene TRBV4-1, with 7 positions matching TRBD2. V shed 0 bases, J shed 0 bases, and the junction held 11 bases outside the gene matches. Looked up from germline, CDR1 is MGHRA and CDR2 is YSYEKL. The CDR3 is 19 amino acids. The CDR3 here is CASSQDRRASGSSYNEQFF. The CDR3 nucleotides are TGCGCCAGCAGCCAAGATCGAAGGGCTAGCGGAAGCTCCTACAATGAGCAGTTCTTC.

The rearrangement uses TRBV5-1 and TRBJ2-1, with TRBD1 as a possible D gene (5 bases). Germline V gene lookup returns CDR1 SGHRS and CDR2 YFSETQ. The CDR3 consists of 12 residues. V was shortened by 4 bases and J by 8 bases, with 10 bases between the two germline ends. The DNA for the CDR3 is TGCGCCAGCAGCCTACAGGAGTATGAGCAGTTCTTC. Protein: CASSLQEYEQFF.

This CDR3 reads CASSKSWEIRDKNSGNTIYF. The CDR3 DNA sequence: TGTGCCAGCAGCAAATCCTGGGAGATCCGGGACAAGAACTCTGGAAACACCATATATTTT. The chain uses TRBV21-1 and TRBJ1-3; the table's D call of TRBD1 was not tested on the DNA. TRBV21-1 is designated a pseudogene. The length of the CDR3 is 20 residues.

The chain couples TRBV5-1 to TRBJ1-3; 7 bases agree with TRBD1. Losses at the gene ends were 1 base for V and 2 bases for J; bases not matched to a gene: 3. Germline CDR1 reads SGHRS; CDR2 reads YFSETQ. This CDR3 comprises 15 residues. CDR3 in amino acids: CASSLITGAGNTIYF. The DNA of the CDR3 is TGCGCCAGCAGCTTGATCACAGGGGCTGGAAACACCATATATTTT.

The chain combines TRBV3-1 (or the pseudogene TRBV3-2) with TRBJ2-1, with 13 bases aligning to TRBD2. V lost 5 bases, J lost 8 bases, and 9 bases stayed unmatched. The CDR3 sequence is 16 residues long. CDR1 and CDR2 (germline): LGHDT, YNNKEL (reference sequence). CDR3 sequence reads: CASSARTSGGVYEQFF. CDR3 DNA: TGTGCCAGCAGCGCCCGGACTAGCGGGGGTGTATATGAGCAGTTCTTC.

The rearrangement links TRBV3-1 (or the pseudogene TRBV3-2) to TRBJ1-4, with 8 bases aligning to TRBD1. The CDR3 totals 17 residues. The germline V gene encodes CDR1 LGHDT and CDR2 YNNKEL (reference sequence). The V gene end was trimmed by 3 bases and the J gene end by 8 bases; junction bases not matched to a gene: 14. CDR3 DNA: TGTGCCAGCAGCCACCGGGACAGGATTATACTACCCGAAAAACTGTTTTTT. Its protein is CASSHRDRIILPEKLFF.

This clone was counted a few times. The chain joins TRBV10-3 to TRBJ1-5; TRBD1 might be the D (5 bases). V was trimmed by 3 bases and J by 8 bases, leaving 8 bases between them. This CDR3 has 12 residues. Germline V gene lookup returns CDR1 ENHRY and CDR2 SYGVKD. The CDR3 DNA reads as TGTGCCATCAGTGACAGGGAAGAGCCCCAGCATTTT. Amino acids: CAISDREEPQHF.

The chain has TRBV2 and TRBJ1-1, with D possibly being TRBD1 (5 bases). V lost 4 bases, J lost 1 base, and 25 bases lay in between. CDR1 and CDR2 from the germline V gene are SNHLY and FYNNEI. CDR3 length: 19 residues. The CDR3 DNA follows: TGTGCCAGCAGTGGAATCCCCGGGGGACCCGCGACTTGGAACACTGAAGCTTTCTTT. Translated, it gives CASSGIPGGPATWNTEAFF. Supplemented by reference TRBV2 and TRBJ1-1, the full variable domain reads EPEVTQTPSHQVTQMGQEVILRCVPISNHLYFYWYRQILGQKVEFLVSFYNNEISEKSEIFDDQFSVERPDGSNFTLKIRSTKLEDSAMYFCASSGIPGGPATWNTEAFFGQGTRLTVV.

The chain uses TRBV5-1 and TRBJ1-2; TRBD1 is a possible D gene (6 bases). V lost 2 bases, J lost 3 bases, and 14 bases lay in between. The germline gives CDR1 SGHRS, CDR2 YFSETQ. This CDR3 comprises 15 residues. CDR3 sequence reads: CASSFQPGEYYGYTF. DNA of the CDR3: TGCGCCAGCAGCTTTCAACCAGGGGAGTACTATGGCTACACCTTC.